This T cell receptor (beta chain) was sequenced during a study of molecular identifiers for immune sequencing clone quantification. This clonotype was found many times. The CDR3 is made up of 17 amino acids. V gave up 2 bases and J gave up 6 bases; unmatched junction bases: 12. Looked up from germline, CDR1 is SNHLY and CDR2 is FYNNEI. TCRdb re-analysed the PCR reads in MiXCR, keeping a single row per CDR3 protein. The sample has about half a million distinct CDR3 sequences, about a fifth seen once. The sample was naive CD8+ T cells from blood, with Jurkat cell RNA spiked in. Subset denoted: FACS-sorted CD8+CD4-CCR7+CD45RA+ naive T cells. This sequence was found in a human donor in good health. Some libraries in this study had Jurkat cell RNA spiked in. The V call is TRBV2, the J call TRBJ1-5, with 8 bases fitting TRBD1. DNA of the CDR3: TGTGCCAGCAGTGAAATTGGCCAGGGGGCCTTAGGTCAGCCCCAGCATTTT. Protein product: CASSEIGQGALGQPQHF.